This entry concerns a single TCR beta chain. Ten or more counts support this clonotype. Its antigen is currently not known. No much larger clonotype is one base removed from it; base qualities were not supplied. The sample belongs to a study of Graves' ophthalmopathy and Graves' hyperthyroidism (dated 2018 in TCRdb). About the study as a whole: Peripheral blood samples were taken at the time of initial diagnosis, before any treatment was given. A discovery set of more than 90 patients (under 45 ophthalmopathy, around 57 stable hyperthyroidism) was enrolled to explore V-J signatures distinguishing ophthalmopathy from hyperthyroidism. The 95 to 100 discovery patients were randomly divided into training and test sets at a 7:3 ratio. In total, 135 blood samples were TCR-sequenced: around 42 ophthalmopathy, 80 or so hyperthyroidism and some 17 hyperthyroidism-to-ophthalmopathy patients. The study used TCR beta repertoire signatures to distinguish Graves' ophthalmopathy from Graves' hyperthyroidism and to predict progression to ophthalmopathy. In over five hyperthyroidism patients, the T-cell repertoires found in thyroid tissue were compared with those found in blood. Once sampling was done, hyperthyroidism patients were given methimazole at a starting dose of 30 mg daily, while ophthalmopathy patients were given high-dose intravenous methylprednisolone. The independent validation cohort included approximately 19 hyperthyroidism patients plus 17 patients who later progressed from hyperthyroidism to ophthalmopathy. Here is what the overall study found, with its caveats: In validation, the model predicted ophthalmopathy progression with about 70% sensitivity and less than 80% specificity; about a dozen predicted patients were CT-confirmed with GO in a median of around 6 months. Ophthalmopathy was separated from stable hyperthyroidism by the 13-signature model with around 88% sensitivity and 81% to 83% specificity in cross-validation and with 80%/75% in the test set. Most expanded thyroid clonotypes with a frequency above 0.001 also appeared in blood, which suggests that blood repertoires may reflect the immune response in the thyroid. No statistical method was used to set the sample size in advance, and the investigators knew which group each participant was assigned to.

Patients with ophthalmopathy had moderately to severely active disease, with a Clinical Activity Score of 3 or more, a NOSPECS grade of 4 or more, and a disease duration of less than 3 months. Patients with other autoimmune diseases, uncontrolled infections, pregnancy or lactation were excluded from the study. Clinical symptoms, serum thyroxine, TRAb, thyroid ultrasound and orbital computed tomography formed the basis of the diagnosis. Using Ficoll-Paque density gradient centrifugation, PBMCs were isolated from less than 13 ml of fresh peripheral blood. Total RNA was extracted using Trizol reagent, and RNA quality was checked on an Agilent 2100 Bioanalyzer. For repertoire sequencing, the TCR beta CDR3 regions were amplified from RNA transcripts. The first round of RT-PCR was done with HTBI primers and the Qiagen OneStep RT-PCR kit, and was followed by a second round of multiplex PCR, then size selection and purification. Libraries were sequenced paired-end with 100 bp reads on an Illumina HiSeq2000. In the original analysis: SOAPnuke was used for read processing, and reads with adapters, uncalled bases, a mean Phred below 15, or no exact constant-primer or identifier match were discarded. COPE v1.2.5 was used to merge the high-quality paired reads. Unique nucleotide sequences were defined as clonotypes and aligned to IMGT TRB V, D and J references using MiTCR v1.1. Only V-J combinations with frequency above 0.0001 were analysed, covering around 99% of repertoires. For each V-J combination, a TCR clonal expansion and chaos score was defined as the ratio of F50 clonal expansion to chaos observed in the TCRdist matrix. Welch's t-statistics and random forest were used to reduce features to about 13 V-J combinations, which were fed into a naive Bayes classifier. The Morisita-Horn index was used to measure how similar the thyroid and blood repertoires were. Starting from the raw public reads, TCRdb applied fastp trimming at Q25, assembled clones with MiXCR and retained in-frame beta chains. Entries are consolidated by CDR3 protein sequence, retaining the most common genes and DNA. The V and J calls were determined by TCRdb, not by the authors. In all, the sample holds about 500,000 distinct CDR3 sequences, and 14% of those were seen once. Around 9.8% of the sample is taken by the ten largest.

Sequenced input: blood. The origin of this receptor is a woman in her twenties or thirties with Graves' ophthalmopathy. Donor details come from another sample of the same person, matched by shared clones.

The CDR3 has the sequence CASSEGADSGELFF. In nucleotide form, the sequence is TGTGCCAGCAGTGAAGGGGCGGACTCCGGGGAGCTGTTTTTT. This chain joins TRBV6-1 to TRBJ2-2, and possibly TRBD2, on 5 matching bases. Its CDR3 holds 14 amino acids, cysteine through phenylalanine. Left in the record is the CDR3 DNA by itself, 42 bases read in frame from the first base. Cut back by 1 base and 6 bases, the V and J ends lie 9 bases apart. The germline V gene sets CDR1 to MNHNS and CDR2 to SASEGT.